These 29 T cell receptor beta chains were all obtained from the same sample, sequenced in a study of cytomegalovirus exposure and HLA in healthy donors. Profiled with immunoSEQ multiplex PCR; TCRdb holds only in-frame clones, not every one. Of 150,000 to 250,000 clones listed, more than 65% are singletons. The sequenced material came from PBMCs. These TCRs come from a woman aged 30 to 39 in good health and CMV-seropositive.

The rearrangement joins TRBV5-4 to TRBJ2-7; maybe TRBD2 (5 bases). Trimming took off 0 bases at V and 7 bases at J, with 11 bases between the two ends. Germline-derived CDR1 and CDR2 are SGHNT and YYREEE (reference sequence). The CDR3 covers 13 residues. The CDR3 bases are TGTGCCAGCAGCTTGGCCGGGATTAAGGAGCAGTACTTC. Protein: CASSLAGIKEQYF.

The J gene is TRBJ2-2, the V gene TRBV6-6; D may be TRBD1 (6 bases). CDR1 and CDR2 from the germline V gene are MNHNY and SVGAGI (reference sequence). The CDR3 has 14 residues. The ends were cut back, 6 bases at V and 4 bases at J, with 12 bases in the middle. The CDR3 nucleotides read TGTGCCAGCAGCCTCCCGGACAGCACCGGGGAGCTGTTTTTT. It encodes CASSLPDSTGELFF.

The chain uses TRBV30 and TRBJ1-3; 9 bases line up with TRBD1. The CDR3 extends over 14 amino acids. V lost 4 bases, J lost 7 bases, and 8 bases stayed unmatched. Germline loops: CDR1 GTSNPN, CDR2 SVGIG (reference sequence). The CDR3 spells CAWIRGTGSNTIYF. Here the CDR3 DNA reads TGTGCCTGGATCCGGGGGACAGGGAGCAACACCATATATTTT.

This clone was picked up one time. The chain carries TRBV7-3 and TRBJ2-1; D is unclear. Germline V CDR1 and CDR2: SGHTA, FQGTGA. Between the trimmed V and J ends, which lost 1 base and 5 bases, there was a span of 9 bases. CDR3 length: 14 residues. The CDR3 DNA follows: TGTGCCAGCAGCTTAAGTAGGAGTAACAATGAGCAGTTCTTC. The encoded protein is CASSLSRSNNEQFF.

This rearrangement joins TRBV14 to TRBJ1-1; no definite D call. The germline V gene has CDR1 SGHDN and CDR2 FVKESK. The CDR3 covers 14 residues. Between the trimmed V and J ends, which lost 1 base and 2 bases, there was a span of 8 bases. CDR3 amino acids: CASSQAIQNTEAFF. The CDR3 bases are TGTGCCAGCAGCCAAGCGATACAAAACACTGAAGCTTTCTTT.

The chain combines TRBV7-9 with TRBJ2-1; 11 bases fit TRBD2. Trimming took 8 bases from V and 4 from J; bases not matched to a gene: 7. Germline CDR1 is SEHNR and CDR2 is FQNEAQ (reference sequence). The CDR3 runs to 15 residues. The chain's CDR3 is CASGTIAGGYNEQFF. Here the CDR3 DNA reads TGTGCCAGCGGGACCATAGCGGGAGGGTACAATGAGCAGTTCTTC.

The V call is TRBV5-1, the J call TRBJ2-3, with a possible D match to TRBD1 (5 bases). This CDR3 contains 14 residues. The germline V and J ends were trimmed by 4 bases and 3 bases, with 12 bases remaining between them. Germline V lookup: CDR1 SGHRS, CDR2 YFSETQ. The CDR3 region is CASSPGQGTDTQYF. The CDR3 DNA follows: TGCGCCAGCAGCCCAGGACAAGGAACAGATACGCAGTATTTT.

CDR3 sequence reads: CSDSGTGGYNEQFF. As DNA, the CDR3 is TGCAGCGATTCCGGGACAGGGGGGTACAATGAGCAGTTCTTC. The rearrangement uses TRBV29-1 and TRBJ2-1; TRBD1 agrees at 11 bases. The V and J ends lost 7 bases and 4 bases, in that order; junction bases with no gene match: 6. Germline assignment: CDR1 SQVTM and CDR2 ANQGSEA. This CDR3 is 14 amino acids long.

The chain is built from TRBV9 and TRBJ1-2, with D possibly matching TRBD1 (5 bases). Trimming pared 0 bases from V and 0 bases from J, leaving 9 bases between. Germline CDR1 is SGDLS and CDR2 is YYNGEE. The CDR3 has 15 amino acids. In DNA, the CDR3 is TGTGCCAGCAGCGTAGACAGGTTCCCTAACTATGGCTACACCTTC. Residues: CASSVDRFPNYGYTF.

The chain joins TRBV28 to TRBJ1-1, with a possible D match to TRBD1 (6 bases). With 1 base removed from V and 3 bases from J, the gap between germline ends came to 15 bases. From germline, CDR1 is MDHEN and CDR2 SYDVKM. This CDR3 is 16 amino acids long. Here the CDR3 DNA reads TGTGCCAGCAGTTTATCGGGGGGCCCCGGTTACACTGAAGCTTTCTTT. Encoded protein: CASSLSGGPGYTEAFF.

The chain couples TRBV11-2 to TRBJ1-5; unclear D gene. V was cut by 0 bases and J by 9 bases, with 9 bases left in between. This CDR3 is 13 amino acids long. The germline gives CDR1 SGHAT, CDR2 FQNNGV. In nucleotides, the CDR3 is TGTGCCAGCAGCTTAGAAGATACCGGGCCCCAGCATTTT. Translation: CASSLEDTGPQHF.

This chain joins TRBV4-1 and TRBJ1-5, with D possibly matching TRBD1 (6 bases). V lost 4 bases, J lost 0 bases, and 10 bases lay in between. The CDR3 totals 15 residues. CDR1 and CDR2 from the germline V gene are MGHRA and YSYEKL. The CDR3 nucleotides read TGCGCCAGCAGCCGCGTACAGGGTAGCAATCAGCCCCAGCATTTT. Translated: CASSRVQGSNQPQHF.

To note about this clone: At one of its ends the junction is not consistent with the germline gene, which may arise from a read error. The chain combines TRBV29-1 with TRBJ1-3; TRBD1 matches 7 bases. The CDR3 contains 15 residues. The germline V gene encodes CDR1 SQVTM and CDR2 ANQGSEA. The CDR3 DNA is TGCAGCGCTGAAGGGGGCAGAGTATCCGGAAACACCATATATTTT. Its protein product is CSAEGGRVSGNTIYF.

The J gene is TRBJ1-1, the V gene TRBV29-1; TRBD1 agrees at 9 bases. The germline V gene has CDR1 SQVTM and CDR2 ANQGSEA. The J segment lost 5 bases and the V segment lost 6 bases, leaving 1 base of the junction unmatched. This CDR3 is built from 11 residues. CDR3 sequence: CSVGTGTEAFF. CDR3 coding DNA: TGCAGCGTCGGGACAGGGACTGAAGCTTTCTTT.

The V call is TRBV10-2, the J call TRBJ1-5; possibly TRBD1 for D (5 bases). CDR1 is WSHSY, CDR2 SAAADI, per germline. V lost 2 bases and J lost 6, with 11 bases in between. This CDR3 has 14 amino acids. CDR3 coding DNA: TGCGCCAGCAGTGAGAGGCAGGGAGGTCAGCCCCAGCATTTT. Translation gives CASSERQGGQPQHF.

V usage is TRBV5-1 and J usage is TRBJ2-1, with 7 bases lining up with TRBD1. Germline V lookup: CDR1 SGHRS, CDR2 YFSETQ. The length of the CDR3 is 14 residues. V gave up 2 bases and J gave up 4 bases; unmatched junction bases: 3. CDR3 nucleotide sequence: TGCGCCAGCAGCTTAGGACAGGCATACAATGAGCAGTTCTTC. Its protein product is CASSLGQAYNEQFF.

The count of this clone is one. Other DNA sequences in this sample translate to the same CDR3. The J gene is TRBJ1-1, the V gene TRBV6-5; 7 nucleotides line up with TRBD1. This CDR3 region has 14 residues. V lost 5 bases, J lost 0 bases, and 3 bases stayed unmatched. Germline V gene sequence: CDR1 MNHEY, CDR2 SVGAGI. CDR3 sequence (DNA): TGTGCCAGCAGTAGACAGGGCCTGAACACTGAAGCTTTCTTT. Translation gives CASSRQGLNTEAFF.

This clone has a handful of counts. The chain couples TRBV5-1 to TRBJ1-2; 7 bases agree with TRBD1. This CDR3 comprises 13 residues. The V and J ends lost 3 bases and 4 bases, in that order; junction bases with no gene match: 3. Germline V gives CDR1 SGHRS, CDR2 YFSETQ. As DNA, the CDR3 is TGCGCCAGCAGCTCGACAGGGATCTATGGCTACACCTTC. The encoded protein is CASSSTGIYGYTF.

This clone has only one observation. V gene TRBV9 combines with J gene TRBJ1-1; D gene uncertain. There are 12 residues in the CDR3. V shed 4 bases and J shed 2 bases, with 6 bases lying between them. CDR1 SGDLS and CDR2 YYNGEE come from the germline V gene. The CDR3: CASSQKNTEAFF. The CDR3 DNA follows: TGTGCCAGCAGCCAAAAAAACACTGAAGCTTTCTTT.

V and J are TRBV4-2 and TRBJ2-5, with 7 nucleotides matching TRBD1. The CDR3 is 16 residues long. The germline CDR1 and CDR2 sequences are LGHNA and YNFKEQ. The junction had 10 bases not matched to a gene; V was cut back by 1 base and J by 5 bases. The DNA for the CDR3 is TGTGCCAGCAGCCAAGTTGACAGGGAAGAGTACGAGACCCAGTACTTC. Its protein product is CASSQVDREEYETQYF.

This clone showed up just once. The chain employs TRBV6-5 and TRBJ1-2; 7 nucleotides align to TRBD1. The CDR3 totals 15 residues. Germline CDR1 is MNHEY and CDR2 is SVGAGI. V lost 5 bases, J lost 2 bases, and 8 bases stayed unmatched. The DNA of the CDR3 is TGTGCCAGCAGTGGAGTTGGGACAGCGAACTATGGCTACACCTTC. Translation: CASSGVGTANYGYTF.

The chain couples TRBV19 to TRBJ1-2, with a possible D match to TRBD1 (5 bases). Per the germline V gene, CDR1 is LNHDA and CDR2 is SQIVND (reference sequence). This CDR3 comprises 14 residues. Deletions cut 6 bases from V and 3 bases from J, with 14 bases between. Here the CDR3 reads CASRTRVWDYGYTF. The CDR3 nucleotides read TGTGCCAGTAGGACCAGGGTTTGGGACTATGGCTACACCTTC.

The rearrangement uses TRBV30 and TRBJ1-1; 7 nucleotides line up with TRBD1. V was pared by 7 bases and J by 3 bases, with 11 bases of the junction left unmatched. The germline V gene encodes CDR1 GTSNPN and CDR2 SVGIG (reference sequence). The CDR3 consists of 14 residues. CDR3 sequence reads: CAFLHRDSDTEAFF. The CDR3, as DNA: TGTGCCTTCCTCCACCGGGACAGCGACACTGAAGCTTTCTTT.

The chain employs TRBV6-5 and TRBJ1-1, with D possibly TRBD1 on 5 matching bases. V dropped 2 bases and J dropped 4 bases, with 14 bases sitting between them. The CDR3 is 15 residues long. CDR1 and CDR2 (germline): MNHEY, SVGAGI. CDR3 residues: CASSYSRQGGTEAFF. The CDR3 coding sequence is TGTGCCAGCAGTTACAGTCGGCAGGGTGGCACTGAAGCTTTCTTT.

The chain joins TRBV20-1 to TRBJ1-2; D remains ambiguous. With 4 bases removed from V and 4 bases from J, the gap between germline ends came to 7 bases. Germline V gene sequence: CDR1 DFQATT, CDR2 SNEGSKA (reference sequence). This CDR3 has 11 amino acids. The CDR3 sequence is CSATGSYGYTF. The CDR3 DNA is TGCAGTGCTACGGGATCCTATGGCTACACCTTC.

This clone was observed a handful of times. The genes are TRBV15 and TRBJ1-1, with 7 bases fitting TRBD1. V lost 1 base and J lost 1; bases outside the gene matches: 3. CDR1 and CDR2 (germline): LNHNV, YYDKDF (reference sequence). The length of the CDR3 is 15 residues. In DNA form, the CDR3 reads TGTGCCACCAGCAGAGGGGACAGAACGAACACTGAAGCTTTCTTT. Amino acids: CATSRGDRTNTEAFF. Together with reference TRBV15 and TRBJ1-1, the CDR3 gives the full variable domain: DAMVIQNPRYQVTQFGKPVTLSCSQTLNHNVMYWYQQKSSQAPKLLFHYYDKDFNNEADTPDNFQSRRPNTSFCFLDIRSPGLGDTAMYLCATSRGDRTNTEAFFGQGTRLTVV.

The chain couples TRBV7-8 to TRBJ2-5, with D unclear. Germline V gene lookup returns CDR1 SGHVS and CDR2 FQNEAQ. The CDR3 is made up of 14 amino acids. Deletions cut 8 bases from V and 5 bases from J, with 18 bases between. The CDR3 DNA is TGTGCCAGCGGTTTGCTCTCCTTGGCCGAGACCCAGTACTTC. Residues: CASGLLSLAETQYF.

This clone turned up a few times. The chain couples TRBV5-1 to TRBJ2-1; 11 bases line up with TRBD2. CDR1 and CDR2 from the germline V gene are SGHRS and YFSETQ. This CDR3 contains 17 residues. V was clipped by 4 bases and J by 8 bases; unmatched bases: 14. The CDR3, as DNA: TGCGCCAGCAGCCCACGCCCTACTAGCGGGAGTGGAGATGAGCAGTTCTTC. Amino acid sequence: CASSPRPTSGSGDEQFF.

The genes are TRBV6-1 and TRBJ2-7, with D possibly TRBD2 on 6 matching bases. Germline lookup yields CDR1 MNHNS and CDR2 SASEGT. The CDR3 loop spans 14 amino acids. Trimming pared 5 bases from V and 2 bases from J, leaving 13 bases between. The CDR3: CASSSWGDAYEQYF. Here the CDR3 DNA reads TGTGCCAGCAGTTCCTGGGGGGATGCCTACGAGCAGTACTTC.